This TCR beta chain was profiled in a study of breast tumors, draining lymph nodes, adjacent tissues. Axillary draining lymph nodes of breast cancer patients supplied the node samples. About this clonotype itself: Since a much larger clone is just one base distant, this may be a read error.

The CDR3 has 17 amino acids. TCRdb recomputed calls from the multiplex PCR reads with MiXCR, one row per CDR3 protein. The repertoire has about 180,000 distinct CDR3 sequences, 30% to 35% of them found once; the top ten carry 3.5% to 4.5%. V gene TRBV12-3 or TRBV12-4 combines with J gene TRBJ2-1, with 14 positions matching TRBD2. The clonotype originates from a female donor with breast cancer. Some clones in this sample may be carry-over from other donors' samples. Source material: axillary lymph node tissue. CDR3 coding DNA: TGTGTCAGCAGTTCGACTAGCGGGAGGGTCTCCTACAATGAGCAGTTCTTC. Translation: CVSSSTSGRVSYNEQFF.